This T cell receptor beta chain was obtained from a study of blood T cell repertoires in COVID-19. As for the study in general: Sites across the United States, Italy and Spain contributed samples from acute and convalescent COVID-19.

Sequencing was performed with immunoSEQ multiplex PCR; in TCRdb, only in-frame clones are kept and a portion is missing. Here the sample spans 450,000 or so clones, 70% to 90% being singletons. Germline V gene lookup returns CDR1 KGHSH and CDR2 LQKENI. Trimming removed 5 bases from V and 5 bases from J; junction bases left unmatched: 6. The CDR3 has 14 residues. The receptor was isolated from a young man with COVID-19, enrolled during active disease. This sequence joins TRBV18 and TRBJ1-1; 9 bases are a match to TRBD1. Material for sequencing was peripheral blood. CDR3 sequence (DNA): TGTGCCAGCTCAATACAGGGGGCAGGGACTGAAGCTTTCTTT. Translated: CASSIQGAGTEAFF. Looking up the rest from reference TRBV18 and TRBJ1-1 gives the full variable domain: NAGVMQNPRHLVRRRGQEARLRCSPMKGHSHVYWYRQLPEEGLKFMVYLQKENIIDESGMPKERFSAEFPKEGPSILRIQQVVRGDSAAYFCASSIQGAGTEAFFGQGTRLTVV.